These T cell receptor beta chains were read from a single sample in a study of patients and donors after allogeneic stem cell transplantation. TCRdb itself ran the RT-PCR reads through MiXCR, one entry per CDR3 protein. This table holds roughly 200,000 distinct CDR3 sequences, less than 45% found once. Sequencing input: blood, either unsorted or a sorted T cell fraction (not recorded which). The receptors originated from a human donor who was either an allogeneic HSCT recipient or a stem cell or donor lymphocyte infusion donor (not recorded which). It is not recorded whose cells these are; they may come from a transplant donor. CDR3s include the opening cysteine and the closing phenylalanine or tryptophan. A D gene is named only where the DNA matches it firmly. A clone size is listed for some rows: how often the clone was seen (once, few, many), or a class if it is expanded.

clone size,D gene,V gene,J gene,CDR3 protein,CDR3 DNA
NA,NA,TRBV20-1,TRBJ2-2,CSVGTFNTGELFF,TGCAGTGTAGGGACTTTTAACACCGGGGAGCTGTTTTTT
NA,NA,TRBV9,TRBJ2-5,CASSVAPPGETQYF,TGTGCCAGCAGCGTCGCCCCGCCGGGGGAGACCCAGTACTTC
NA,NA,TRBV5-6,TRBJ1-1,CASSFRTVGMNTEAFF,TGTGCCAGCAGCTTCCGGACAGTTGGCATGAACACTGAAGCTTTCTTT
NA,NA,TRBV4-2,TRBJ2-1,CASSQGFGRDHNEQFF,TGTGCCAGCAGCCAAGGTTTCGGGAGAGATCACAATGAGCAGTTCTTC
NA,TRBD2,TRBV5-1,TRBJ2-1,CASTGGDGYNEQFF,TGCGCCAGCACCGGGGGGGACGGATACAATGAGCAGTTCTTC
NA,NA,TRBV12-3/TRBV12-4,TRBJ2-1,CASSDSASSYNEQFF,TGTGCCAGCAGTGATAGCGCTAGCTCCTACAATGAGCAGTTCTTC
NA,NA,TRBV28,TRBJ2-5,CASTLGFGETQYF,TGTGCCAGCACCCTCGGTTTTGGAGAGACCCAGTACTTC
NA,NA,TRBV19,TRBJ2-1,CASSIEAPFYNEQFF,TGTGCCAGTAGTATAGAAGCGCCTTTTTACAATGAGCAGTTCTTC
NA,NA,TRBV4-2,TRBJ2-1,CASSQGVAGGGNEQFF,TGTGCCAGCAGCCAAGGAGTAGCCGGAGGAGGGAATGAGCAGTTCTTC
NA,TRBD1,TRBV20-1,TRBJ1-2,CSASDYLGQALYGYTF,TGCAGTGCTAGCGACTACTTGGGACAGGCCCTCTATGGCTACACCTTC
NA,NA,TRBV2,TRBJ1-5,CASSEGSLNNQPQHF,TGTGCCAGCAGCGAAGGTAGTCTTAACAATCAGCCCCAGCATTTT
few,NA,TRBV12-3/TRBV12-4,TRBJ1-4,CASSLGGGVDEKLFF,TGTGCCAGCAGTTTAGGTGGAGGGGTGGATGAAAAACTGTTTTTT
NA,TRBD1,TRBV24-1,TRBJ2-1,CATSDRGQGLNEQFF,TGTGCCACCAGTGATCGGGGACAGGGGCTGAATGAGCAGTTCTTC
NA,NA,TRBV6-5,TRBJ2-2,CASSSSPSGISGELFF,TGTGCCAGCAGTTCCTCTCCAAGTGGAATCTCCGGGGAGCTGTTTTTT
few,NA,TRBV2,TRBJ1-1,CASSFTEAFF,TGTGCCAGCAGTTTCACTGAAGCTTTCTTT
NA,NA,TRBV12-3/TRBV12-4,TRBJ2-2,CASSLGRGWDTGELFF,TGTGCCAGCAGTTTGGGCAGGGGTTGGGACACCGGGGAGCTGTTTTTT
large,NA,TRBV27,TRBJ2-7,CASSLSSPGEQYF,TGTGCCAGCAGTTTGTCTAGCCCCGGCGAGCAGTACTTC
few,NA,TRBV20-1,TRBJ1-1,CSARLVTEAFF,TGCAGTGCTAGGTTAGTCACTGAAGCTTTCTTT
few,NA,TRBV15,TRBJ1-6,CATSRDLGGWLNNSPLHF,TGTGCCACCAGCAGAGATCTAGGAGGGTGGTTGAATAATTCACCCCTCCACTTT
NA,NA,TRBV12-3/TRBV12-4,TRBJ2-1,CASSSPGWNYEQFF,TGTGCCAGCAGCTCTCCGGGCTGGAACTATGAGCAGTTCTTC
few,NA,TRBV6-6,TRBJ1-3,CASSYSSPGNTIYF,TGTGCCAGCAGTTACTCGAGTCCTGGAAACACCATATATTTT
NA,NA,TRBV5-5,TRBJ2-7,CASSDDTTTYEQYF,TGTGCCAGCAGCGACGACACTACTACCTACGAGCAGTACTTC
NA,TRBD1,TRBV4-3,TRBJ1-3,CASSQDLTGTANTIYF,TGCGCCAGCAGCCAAGATTTAACCGGGACAGCAAACACCATATATTTT
few,NA,TRBV29-1,TRBJ1-2,CSVSGSSSYGYTF,TGCAGCGTGTCCGGGAGTTCTTCCTATGGCTACACCTTC